This T cell receptor beta chain was identified during a study of blood T cell repertoires in COVID-19. Study-wide background: Sites across the United States, Italy and Spain contributed samples from acute and convalescent COVID-19. From T cells, B-cell-depleted T cells, or PBMCs came the material, which was cDNA or gDNA.

As handled by the study authors: Reference gene primer amplification gave nucleated cell count estimates. Some clones are missing from TCRdb's copy, which holds only in-frame ones; the method was immunoSEQ multiplex PCR. From that table come the V and J calls and clone size; the DNA was used to work out D and trimming. The table includes approximately 350,000 clones, about 86% detected once. Per germline, CDR1 MRHNA and CDR2 SNTAGT. Between the trimmed V and J ends, which lost 4 bases and 10 bases, there was a span of 14 bases. The CDR3 covers 14 residues. This receptor was taken from a woman aged 55-70 years with COVID-19, enrolled during active disease. V is TRBV6-4 and J is TRBJ1-6, with a tentative D call TRBD1 (5 bases). Sequenced input: peripheral blood. CDR3 loop: CASSVRQGKSPLHF. In nucleotides, the CDR3 is TGTGCCAGCAGTGTCCGGCAGGGAAAATCACCCCTCCACTTT.